What follows is one T cell receptor beta chain and its context. Its matching antigen is unknown. These data belong to a study of a mutant IDH1 vaccine in newly diagnosed glioma. About the study: There were eight vaccinations for patients, given in weeks 1, 3, 5, 7, 11, 15, 19 and 23. Vaccine dosing followed radiotherapy by 4-6 weeks, or accompanied temozolomide cycles.

With 10 bases clipped from V and 2 bases from J, the junction kept 2 bases outside the gene matches. Germline V gene sequence: CDR1 ENHRY, CDR2 SYGVKD. The CDR3 is 12 amino acids. Time point: week 11, during vaccination. Vaccination comprised doses that each held 300 ug of mutant IDH1 20-mer peptide, plus topical imiquimod. Method: immunoSEQ multiplex PCR; TCRdb's copy keeps in-frame clones and lacks some. The sample consists of around 120,000 clones, about four fifths of them appearing once. The rearrangement joins TRBV10-3 to TRBJ2-5; 9 positions agree with TRBD2. The sequence was obtained from a man in his forties with glioma. The sample in question was PBMCs, obtained from a glioma patient whose treatment included an IDH1 peptide vaccine. In DNA form, the CDR3 reads TGTGCCACCGGACTAGCGCAAGAGACCCAGTACTTC. This gives the protein CATGLAQETQYF.